Each of the 23 T cell receptor beta chains below was sequenced from the same sample in a study of CD8 T cells in ankylosing spondylitis. MiXCR, applied by TCRdb to the 5' RACE reads, yields one record per CDR3 protein. The sample shows more than 200,000 distinct CDR3 sequences, under 30% of them seen only once. The sample consisted of blood, either unsorted or a sorted T cell fraction (not recorded which). These receptors came from a male donor with ankylosing spondylitis or in good health (not recorded which).

This clonotype has at least ten counts. The V gene is TRBV20-1, the J gene TRBJ2-7, with D possibly being TRBD1 (6 bases). Trimming stripped 6 bases from V and 6 bases from J, with 12 bases between. Per the germline V gene, CDR1 is DFQATT and CDR2 is SNEGSKA (reference sequence). The CDR3 extends over 11 amino acids. CDR3 sequence reads: CSALQGREQYF. CDR3 nucleotide sequence: TGCAGTGCCCTACAGGGTCGCGAGCAGTACTTC.

This clonotype was detected a few times. The genes are TRBV7-2 and TRBJ2-1, with 9 positions matching TRBD1. The CDR3 sequence is 17 residues long. Losses at the gene ends were 4 bases for V and 10 bases for J; bases not matched to a gene: 17. Germline-derived CDR1 and CDR2 are SGHTA and FQGNSA. The CDR3 region is CASSSNRGLGTSREQFF. CDR3 bases: TGTGCCAGCAGCTCAAACAGGGGGCTGGGAACTAGCAGGGAGCAGTTCTTC.

This clonotype appeared a few times. For the CDR3, the DNA is TGCAGTGCTAGAGGTACACAGTCAGCCTACTACGAGCAGTACTTC. This gives the protein CSARGTQSAYYEQYF. The V call is TRBV20-1, the J call TRBJ2-7; D remains ambiguous. Germline V gene sequence: CDR1 DFQATT, CDR2 SNEGSKA (reference sequence). V was pared by 1 base and J by 3 bases, with 16 bases between. The CDR3 consists of 15 residues.

Ten or more counts support this clonotype. This chain uses TRBV12-3 or TRBV12-4 with TRBJ2-3; D is perhaps TRBD1 or TRBD2 (5 bases each). Trimming took 8 bases from V and 0 from J, leaving 21 bases between them. The length of the CDR3 is 17 residues. The CDR3 DNA is TGTGCCAGCCTCGTTTGGGGACCCCCAAACAGCACAGATACGCAGTATTTT. Amino acid sequence: CASLVWGPPNSTDTQYF.

This clonotype has a count of ten or more. The chain uses TRBV20-1 and TRBJ1-1; 9 bases are a match to TRBD1. J was trimmed by 0 bases and V by 1 base; bases with no gene match: 0. Germline CDR1 reads DFQATT; CDR2 reads SNEGSKA (reference sequence). This CDR3 spans 14 amino acids. As DNA, the CDR3 is TGCAGTGCTAGAGGGGACAGGGTGAACACTGAAGCTTTCTTT. Translation: CSARGDRVNTEAFF.

The J gene is TRBJ2-1, the V gene TRBV6-1; D is tentatively TRBD1 or TRBD2 (5 bases each). Germline loops: CDR1 MNHNS, CDR2 SASEGT. Trimming shortened V by 7 bases and J by 9 bases, and 22 bases separated the two germline ends. The CDR3 runs to 15 residues. The CDR3 region has the DNA TGTGCCAGCACCCCCGAGGGGCTAGTCCCAGGTGAGCAGTTCTTC. The encoded protein is CASTPEGLVPGEQFF.

This clonotype was detected many times. V and J are TRBV12-3 or TRBV12-4 and TRBJ2-2; no clear D gene. CDR3 size: 14 residues. Trimming cost V 3 bases and J 4 bases, with 9 bases left between them. The CDR3 nucleotides read TGTGCCAGCAGTTTTACTGTAGGCACCGGGGAGCTGTTTTTT. Translating gives CASSFTVGTGELFF.

The J gene is TRBJ2-5, the V gene TRBV27; 8 bases line up with TRBD1. V was clipped by 5 bases and J by 7 bases; unmatched bases: 6. Germline V gene lookup returns CDR1 MNHEY and CDR2 SMNVEV (reference sequence). This CDR3 has 13 residues. The CDR3 loop reads CASSDRGSGTQYF. The CDR3 bases are TGTGCCAGCAGTGACAGGGGCAGTGGGACCCAGTACTTC.

The chain uses TRBV7-8 and TRBJ1-1; D gene unclear. Germline V CDR1 and CDR2: SGHVS, FQNEAQ. The CDR3 runs 14 residues. V lost 3 bases, J lost 3 bases, and 11 bases lay in between. DNA of the CDR3: TGTGCCAGCAGCTTGGAGACCCGCTACACTGAAGCTTTCTTT. Protein product: CASSLETRYTEAFF.

There are many counts of this clonotype. V is TRBV10-3 and J is TRBJ2-1; 9 bases agree with TRBD1. Unmatched junction bases numbered 11, after V lost 10 bases and J lost 16 bases. This CDR3 spans 11 amino acids. Germline lookup yields CDR1 ENHRY and CDR2 SYGVKD. The CDR3 bases are TGTGCCACAACATACAGGGGGCTCGGATTCTTC. This codes for CATTYRGLGFF.

This clonotype has at least ten counts. A junction boundary mismatches the germline segment, possibly from a read error. The chain combines TRBV15 with TRBJ1-2; D uncertain. This CDR3 is 16 amino acids long. CDR1 LNHNV and CDR2 YYDKDF come from the germline V gene (reference sequence). As DNA, the CDR3 is TGTGCCATCAGCAGAGATATCGCGGTGGGGAACTATGGCTACACCTTC. Its translation: CAISRDIAVGNYGYTF.

The chain joins TRBV9 to TRBJ2-7, with TRBD1 matching 7 bases. The CDR3 is 15 amino acids. CDR1 and CDR2 from the germline V gene are SGDLS and YYNGEE. The J segment lost 3 bases and the V segment lost 0 bases, leaving 6 bases of the junction unmatched. The CDR3 coding sequence is TGTGCCAGCAGCGTAGCCGGGACAGCCATCTACGAGCAGTACTTC. Its translation is CASSVAGTAIYEQYF.

This clonotype was detected a few times. This rearrangement joins TRBV6-1 to TRBJ2-3, with 10 bases identical to TRBD1. This CDR3 has 15 amino acids. Trimming at V came to 5 bases and at J to 3 bases, leaving 5 bases not matched to a gene. Germline-derived CDR1 and CDR2 are MNHNS and SASEGT. The CDR3 bases are TGTGCCAGCAGTCCTATGGGACAGGGGACAGATACGCAGTATTTT. Its translation is CASSPMGQGTDTQYF.

There are many counts of this clonotype. This sequence joins TRBV12-3 or TRBV12-4 and TRBJ2-3; TRBD1 matches 7 bases. The length of the CDR3 is 15 residues. Trimming took 8 bases from V and 2 from J; bases not matched to a gene: 10. The CDR3 protein is CASRPRGPNTDTQYF. The DNA for the CDR3 is TGTGCCAGCCGACCAAGGGGGCCAAACACAGATACGCAGTATTTT.

Concerning this clonotype: A much larger clone is a single base away; this may be a read error. The genes are TRBV11-2 and TRBJ2-1, with 12 bases that match TRBD2. From germline, CDR1 is SGHAT and CDR2 FQNNGV. The CDR3 contains 15 residues. The CDR3 sequence: CDSSYPSGGASEQFF. For the CDR3, the DNA is TGTGACAGCAGCTACCCTAGCGGGGGGGCTAGTGAGCAGTTCTTC.

The chain employs TRBV24-1 and TRBJ2-1; TRBD2 aligns across 7 bases. The J segment lost 0 bases and the V segment lost 6 bases, leaving 7 bases of the junction unmatched. The CDR3 runs 16 residues. Germline V gives CDR1 KGHDR, CDR2 SFDVKD. For the CDR3, the DNA is TGTGCCACCAGTCGTCCGGCGGGGGACTCCTACAATGAGCAGTTCTTC. Translated: CATSRPAGDSYNEQFF.

The V and J genes are TRBV20-1 and TRBJ2-5, with TRBD2 matching over 12 bases. The germline gives CDR1 DFQATT, CDR2 SNEGSKA (reference sequence). This CDR3 contains 17 residues. Trimming at V came to 1 base and at J to 0 bases, leaving 6 bases not matched to a gene. The CDR3 DNA reads as TGCAGTGCTAGAGGGCTAGCGGGGGGGAAGTACCAAGAGACCCAGTACTTC. Protein: CSARGLAGGKYQETQYF.

This clonotype was counted a few times. V gene TRBV12-3 or TRBV12-4 combines with J gene TRBJ1-5; D call uncertain. The CDR3 totals 12 residues. V was cut by 6 bases and J by 9 bases, with 12 bases left in between. The CDR3 DNA reads TGTGCCAGCAGGTCCCCTCCTATGCCCCAGCATTTT. Translating gives CASRSPPMPQHF.

CDR3 nucleotides: TGCAGCGTTGGAGAGGGGGCGGGTTTTCTCTCTGGGGCCAACGTCCTGACTTTC. Encoded protein: CSVGEGAGFLSGANVLTF. The rearrangement uses TRBV29-1 and TRBJ2-6; 7 bases map to TRBD1. Germline lookup yields CDR1 SQVTM and CDR2 ANQGSEA. V shed 4 bases, J shed 0 bases, and the junction held 12 bases outside the gene matches. The CDR3 consists of 18 residues. Full variable domain (outside the CDR3, taken from reference TRBV29-1 and TRBJ2-6): SAVISQKPSRDICQRGTSLTIQCQVDSQVTMMFWYRQQPGQSLTLIATANQGSEATYESGFVIDKFPISRPNLTFSTLTVSNMSPEDSSIYLCSVGEGAGFLSGANVLTFGAGSRLTVL.

The sample holds a few counts of this clonotype. V is TRBV20-1 and J is TRBJ2-7, with D perhaps matching TRBD1 (6 bases). The CDR3 has 12 amino acids. In germline, CDR1 is DFQATT, CDR2 SNEGSKA (reference sequence). V was shortened by 2 bases and J by 4 bases, with 9 bases between the two germline ends. This chain's CDR3 is CSARSRGYEQYF. CDR3 DNA: TGCAGTGCTAGATCCAGGGGTTACGAGCAGTACTTC.

This clonotype was seen ten or more times. The genes are TRBV20-1 and TRBJ1-2; weak D call: TRBD1 (5 bases). The CDR3 has 12 residues. Deletions cut 5 bases from V and 6 bases from J, with 13 bases between. Germline V gene lookup returns CDR1 DFQATT and CDR2 SNEGSKA (reference sequence). CDR3 sequence (DNA): TGCAGTGCTTTACCGGGGGGGGATGGCTACACCTTC. Protein: CSALPGGDGYTF.

This clonotype was observed a handful of times. The chain joins TRBV6-1 to TRBJ2-1, with 7 bases lining up with TRBD1. The CDR3 consists of 15 residues. Germline-derived CDR1 and CDR2 are MNHNS and SASEGT. Losses at the gene ends were 8 bases for V and 7 bases for J; bases not matched to a gene: 14. The CDR3 nucleotides read TGTGCCAGCCGAACGAACAGGGGAGTCAGAAATGAGCAGTTCTTC. Translating gives CASRTNRGVRNEQFF.

This clonotype was found many times. The gene calls are TRBV29-1 and TRBJ2-3; TRBD1 matches 7 bases. Germline-derived CDR1 and CDR2 are SQVTM and ANQGSEA. The CDR3 contains 12 residues. The V segment lost 6 bases and the J segment 4 bases; nucleotides outside the gene matches: 4. CDR3 in amino acids: CSVETGSDTQYF. CDR3 DNA sequence: TGCAGCGTGGAGACAGGGTCAGATACGCAGTATTTT.